Listed below are T cell receptor beta chains from one sample, sequenced in a study of T cell responses to AZD1222 COVID-19 vaccine. TCRdb's copy holds only in-frame clones and misses some; the assay was immunoSEQ multiplex PCR. The sample records fewer than 100,000 clones, roughly 89% being singletons. The sample here was peripheral blood, taken 28 days after the second AZD1222 dose. These TCRs come from an adult who received the AZD1222 COVID-19 vaccine. CDR3s include the opening cysteine and the closing phenylalanine or tryptophan. A D gene is named only where the DNA matches it firmly. A row's size may be missing; if present it is once, few, many or a size class.

>TRBJ2-2|few|TRBV19|.
TGTGCCAGTAGATACAGCCCAGAGCGGAACACCGGGGAGCTGTTTTTT
CASRYSPERNTGELFF
>TRBJ2-1|.|TRBV9|.
TGTGCCAGCAGCGTAGATCAGAGGGACGGCTACAATGAGCAGTTCTTC
CASSVDQRDGYNEQFF
>TRBJ1-6|.|TRBV9|TRBD1
TGTGCCAGCAGCGTAGCTACGGGACAGACAAATTCACCCCTCCACTTT
CASSVATGQTNSPLHF
>TRBJ1-2|few|TRBV11-2|.
TGTGCCAGCAGGGGGGAGGGGGACTATGGCTACACCTTC
CASRGEGDYGYTF
>TRBJ1-3|once|TRBV21-1|.
TGTGCCAGCAGCAAAATTAGAAAACCAGGGAATAGTAGCGGGAACACCATATATTTT
CASSKIRKPGNSSGNTIYF
>TRBJ2-7|.|TRBV27|TRBD1
TGTGCCAGCAGTTCCCCCGGGACAGGCTCCTACGAGCAGTACTTC
CASSSPGTGSYEQYF
>TRBJ2-5|.|TRBV21-1|.
TGTGCCAGCAGCAAAAAGGGAACAGGGAGAAGGGAGACCCAGTACTTC
CASSKKGTGRRETQYF
>TRBJ1-3|.|TRBV7-2|TRBD1
TGTGCCAGCAGTTCTCAGACAGGGGGAAACTCTGGAAACACCATATATTTT
CASSSQTGGNSGNTIYF
>TRBJ1-4|.|TRBV12-5|.
TGTGCTAGTGGCCGACACGGTGATGAAAAACTGTTTTTT
CASGRHGDEKLFF
>TRBJ1-6|.|TRBV6-5|.
TGTGCCAGCAGTTACGGGGCAGGGAATAATTCACCCCTCCACTTT
CASSYGAGNNSPLHF
>TRBJ1-5|.|TRBV7-9|.
TGTGCCAGCAGCTTTGGGGGGGGACAGCCCCAGCATTTT
CASSFGGGQPQHF
>TRBJ1-4|.|TRBV23-1|.
TGCGCCTACCCTGTTAATGAAAAACTGTTTTTT
CAYPVNEKLFF
>TRBJ2-7|once|TRBV6-5|.
TGTGCCAGCAGCCGCGACGCAGGAGATCCCTACGAGCAGTACTTC
CASSRDAGDPYEQYF
>TRBJ1-2|.|TRBV4-1|.
TGCGCCAGCAGCCAACAGGGCCTTCTCTATGGCTACACCTTC
CASSQQGLLYGYTF
>TRBJ1-1|.|TRBV7-8|.
TGTGCCAGCAGCTTAGGGGGCCAGGACACTGAAGCTTTCTTT
CASSLGGQDTEAFF
>TRBJ2-1|.|TRBV27|.
TGTGCCAGCAGTTTATATAAACAGGGTACTGAGCAGTTCTTC
CASSLYKQGTEQFF
>TRBJ1-2|few|TRBV18|.
TGTGCCAGCTCACCTACACAGGGATCAACGGACTATGGCTACACCTTC
CASSPTQGSTDYGYTF
>TRBJ2-6|.|TRBV11-2|.
TGTGCCAGCAGCTTAGCAGGGGCTGGGGCCAACGTCCTGACTTTC
CASSLAGAGANVLTF
>TRBJ2-2|few|TRBV2|.
TGTGCCAGCAGCGACCGGACAGCCGGGGGCACCGGGGAGCTGTTTTTT
CASSDRTAGGTGELFF
>TRBJ2-1|.|TRBV4-3|TRBD2
TGCGCCAGCAGCCAAGATCTGGAGACTAGCTCTTACAATGAGCAGTTCTTC
CASSQDLETSSYNEQFF
>TRBJ1-2|.|TRBV2|.
TGTGCCAGCACCCCTGGGGGTTTTCGTGGCTACACCTTC
CASTPGGFRGYTF
>TRBJ2-7|.|TRBV7-2|.
TGTGCCAGCAGCATTGGGAGCTACACCTACGAGCAGTACTTC
CASSIGSYTYEQYF
>TRBJ2-2|.|TRBV7-3|.
TGTGCCAGCAGCCAAGACTCCCTGTTCGCCGGGGAGCTGTTTTTT
CASSQDSLFAGELFF
>TRBJ1-4|.|TRBV4-3|TRBD1
TGCGCCAGCAGCAACTGGACAGGGGGTTATGTTGAAAAACTGTTTTTT
CASSNWTGGYVEKLFF
>TRBJ1-4|.|TRBV18|.
TGTGCCAGCGCGCCGAGACAGGATAGGAATGAAAAACTGTTTTTT
CASAPRQDRNEKLFF
>TRBJ2-7|few|TRBV6-5|.
TGTGCCAGCAGTTACTCCTCATGGGGGGTGGGCTACGAGCAGTACTTC
CASSYSSWGVGYEQYF
>TRBJ1-2|.|TRBV6-5|TRBD1
TGTGCCAGCAGTTACAAAACAGGGGAGGGGTATGGCTACACCTTC
CASSYKTGEGYGYTF
>TRBJ1-1|.|TRBV9|.
TGTGCCAGCAGAGGGAAGGATAATGAAGCTTTCTTT
CASRGKDNEAFF
>TRBJ1-2|once|TRBV15|.
TGTGCCACCAGCAGAGAGGGACTGAGCTATGGCTACACCTTC
CATSREGLSYGYTF
>TRBJ2-5|.|TRBV30|.
TGTGCCTGGAGGCCTACTTTGGGGGTCCAAGAGACCCAGTACTTC
CAWRPTLGVQETQYF
>TRBJ1-6|.|TRBV5-1|.
TGCGCCAGCAGCTTGGCCAGCGGGACCAATTCACCCCTCCACTTT
CASSLASGTNSPLHF
>TRBJ1-1|.|TRBV5-1|.
TGCGCCAGCAGCTTGGACAGGGTGAACACTGAAGCTTTCTTT
CASSLDRVNTEAFF
>TRBJ2-5|.|TRBV7-2|.
TGTGCCAGCAGCCCCATAGGGGCGGGAGAGACCCAGTACTTC
CASSPIGAGETQYF
>TRBJ2-5|.|TRBV3-1/TRBV3-2|.
TGTGCCAGCAGCCAAGATGAGGAGACCCAGTACTTC
CASSQDEETQYF
>TRBJ2-7|.|TRBV12-3/TRBV12-4|.
TGTGCCAGCAGTTTAAACCAGAACCCCGAGCAGTACTTC
CASSLNQNPEQYF
>TRBJ2-7|few|TRBV5-1|.
TGCGCCAGCAGCTCGGGCTACTACGAGCAGTACTTC
CASSSGYYEQYF
>TRBJ1-2|.|TRBV5-1|.
TGCGCCAGCAGCGACCTAGGGCGCGGCTATGGCTACACCTTC
CASSDLGRGYGYTF
>TRBJ1-1|.|TRBV5-5|.
TGTGCCAGCAGCTTGGAATACCGAGGCACTGAAGCTTTCTTT
CASSLEYRGTEAFF
>TRBJ2-7|few|TRBV11-2|TRBD2
TGTGCCAGCAGCCAATCCGGGACTAGGTCCTACGAGCAGTACTTC
CASSQSGTRSYEQYF
>TRBJ2-7|.|TRBV19|.
TGTGCCAGTAGTAGGGCCGGAGGGGACTACGAGCAGTACTTC
CASSRAGGDYEQYF
>TRBJ1-4|.|TRBV2|TRBD1
TGTGCCAGCAACTCCGACAGGGGGATGGATGAAAAACTGTTTTTT
CASNSDRGMDEKLFF
>TRBJ1-1|once|TRBV6-2/TRBV6-3|TRBD1
TGTGCCAGCAGTTACTCATGGAGACAGGGGGGCACTGAAGCTTTCTTT
CASSYSWRQGGTEAFF
>TRBJ1-1|.|TRBV14|.
TGTGCCAGCAGCCAAGATTGGGGTGAAGCTTTCTTT
CASSQDWGEAFF
>TRBJ1-5|.|TRBV27|.
TGTGCCAGCAGACCAGGGACGGGGAATCAGCCCCAGCATTTT
CASRPGTGNQPQHF
>TRBJ2-2|.|TRBV6-5|.
TGTGCCAGCAGTTACTGGAGGTCCCCCACCGGGGAGCTGTTTTTT
CASSYWRSPTGELFF
>TRBJ2-5|.|TRBV18|.
TGTGCCAGCTCCCGGGCCAGCCAAGAGACCCAGTACTTC
CASSRASQETQYF
>TRBJ2-1|.|TRBV3-1/TRBV3-2|TRBD2
TGTGCCAGCAGCCAAGTTGGGGCTACGGGACTAGCGGGGTTGCAAAATGAGCAGTTCTTC
CASSQVGATGLAGLQNEQFF
>TRBJ2-7|.|TRBV5-1|TRBD2
TGCGCCAGCAGCCCCATGGTCGGGCTAGCGGGGGGCGAGCAGTACTTC
CASSPMVGLAGGEQYF
>TRBJ1-2|once|TRBV12-3/TRBV12-4|.
TGTGCCAGCAGTTCGAGTACCAACGCGGGCTACACCTTC
CASSSSTNAGYTF
>TRBJ1-1|.|TRBV5-1|.
TGCGCCAGCAGCTTGTCCACCGGTATTGAAGCTTTCTTT
CASSLSTGIEAFF
>TRBJ1-1|.|TRBV6-5|TRBD1
TGTGCCAGCAGTTACGGCCAGGGGGCGACTGAAGCTTTCTTT
CASSYGQGATEAFF
>TRBJ1-1|few|TRBV6-5|.
TGTGCCAGCAGTTACTCAAGTGGATGGACTGAAGCTTTCTTT
CASSYSSGWTEAFF
>TRBJ2-7|.|TRBV29-1|.
TGCAGCGCCTCGGCCAGGGGTGGCTACGAGCAGTACTTC
CSASARGGYEQYF
>TRBJ1-6|.|TRBV2|TRBD1
TGTGCCAGCAGTGTTCAGGGGGCTGACTATAATTCACCCCTCCACTTT
CASSVQGADYNSPLHF
>TRBJ2-1|.|TRBV4-2|.
TGTGCCAGCAGCCAAGATAGTGCTCGTGGGGATGTAGGTGAGCAGTTCTTC
CASSQDSARGDVGEQFF
>TRBJ2-7|.|TRBV6-2/TRBV6-3|.
TGTGCCAGCAGTTACGTCCTCGGGCTCCAGTCAACCTACGAGCAGTACTTC
CASSYVLGLQSTYEQYF
>TRBJ2-2|.|TRBV30|TRBD1
TGTGCCTGGAGCGGCTTGGGGACAGTAAACACCGGGGAGCTGTTTTTT
CAWSGLGTVNTGELFF